Reported below is one TCR beta chain. Its matching antigen is unknown. The CDR3 totals 12 residues. Trimming took off 3 bases at V and 0 bases at J, with 3 bases between the two ends. Germline values: CDR1 GTSNPN, CDR2 SVGIG (reference sequence). These data belong to a study of beta chain features in type 1 diabetes. Study-wide points: PCR might favor shorter templates, but any such skew would affect patients and controls equally. Moderate yet significant TCRB CDR3 shortening was seen in Type 1 diabetes patients in all four CD4+ subsets. Researchers cautioned that cDNA sequencing could over-represent cells with high TCR expression.

Isolated RNA was reverse transcribed in full, so expressed TCRB transcripts were sequenced. Generated by immunoSEQ multiplex PCR, the TCRdb table keeps only in-frame clones and is missing some. The sample lists about 330,000 clones, approximately 9.9% occurring once. Sorted cells reached over 98% purity in every population. This clonotype originated in a woman aged 30 to 39 in good health. The sequencing sample was made of naive CD4+ T cells from blood. The chain is built from TRBV30 and TRBJ2-4; D gene unclear. The CDR3 region is CAWSIAKNIQYF. As DNA, the CDR3 is TGTGCCTGGAGCATAGCCAAAAACATTCAGTACTTC. Variable domain in full (rest from reference TRBV30 and TRBJ2-4): SQTIHQWPATLVQPVGSPLSLECTVEGTSNPNLYWYRQAAGRGLQLLFYSVGIGQISSEVPQNLSASRPQDRQFILSSKKLLLSDSGFYLCAWSIAKNIQYFGAGTRLSVL.